Listed here is a single TCR beta chain. The data were obtained in a study of blood T cell repertoires in COVID-19. Study in general: The United States, Italy and Spain provided the acute and convalescent COVID-19 samples. T cells, B-cell-depleted T cells, or PBMCs provided the cDNA or gDNA that served as material.

In the study's own analysis: Nucleated cell counts were estimated from reference gene primer amplification. Sequenced by immunoSEQ multiplex PCR; TCRdb stores in-frame clones only, minus some. The DNA was the basis for D and trimming; V, J and clone size are from that table. The sample carries roughly 160,000 clones, approximately 90% recorded once. CDR3 length: 14 amino acids. CDR1 is LNHDA, CDR2 SQIVND, per germline (reference sequence). The V gene lost 1 base and the J gene lost 1 base, with 7 bases spanning the gap. Sequencing was done on a sample of peripheral blood. This rearrangement joins TRBV19 to TRBJ1-1; unclear D gene. This receptor was identified in a woman aged 55-69 years who had recovered from COVID-19. DNA for the CDR3: TGTGCCAGTAGTATAGGGCCGCCGAACACTGAAGCTTTCTTT. Translated: CASSIGPPNTEAFF.